Sequencing of this T cell receptor beta chain was carried out in a study of CD4 T cells in relation to SARS-CoV-2 and coronaviruses. The overall study: After 10 days of antigen culture, PBMC TCR beta CDR3s were sequenced.

The repertoire was sequenced with immunoSEQ multiplex PCR; TCRdb's copy has only in-frame clones and lacks some. Of about 47,000 clones listed, over 75% were seen once; the top ten hold over 1.1%. V was shortened by 3 bases and J by 8 bases, with 10 bases between the two germline ends. From germline, CDR1 is SNHLY and CDR2 FYNNEI. This CDR3 contains 12 residues. As regards this clone: What it binds is unknown.

Study results and limitations: Memory recall responses, not primary responses primed in culture, are what the assay detects. SARS-CoV-2-driven expansion was significantly weaker in crossreactive than monoreactive clones.

V gene TRBV2 combines with J gene TRBJ1-2, with D unclear. The source is an adult with COVID-19. The source material was naive CD4+ T cells from PBMCs, cultured in vitro. Stated subset: naive CD4+ T cells isolated by negative enrichment. The CDR3 is CASSEGFGGYTF. Here the CDR3 DNA reads TGTGCCAGCAGTGAGGGGTTCGGCGGCTACACCTTC.